The subject of this entry is one T cell receptor beta chain. The entry originates in a study of blood T cell repertoires in COVID-19. TCRdb keeps only in-frame clones here, not all; method: immunoSEQ multiplex PCR. The table records approximately 70,000 clones, 75% to 90% of them present only once. This CDR3 is 16 amino acids long. Germline CDR1 reads SGHDN; CDR2 reads FVKESK. V shed 4 bases, J shed 0 bases, and the junction held 9 bases outside the gene matches. The chain uses TRBV14 and TRBJ2-7, with TRBD1 identical over 7 bases. Input material: peripheral blood. The clonotype was recovered from a human donor in a cohort sampled during active COVID-19. CDR3 DNA: TGTGCCAGCAGCCCGTTGAGGACAGGTTTCTCCTACGAGCAGTACTTC. Translation gives CASSPLRTGFSYEQYF.